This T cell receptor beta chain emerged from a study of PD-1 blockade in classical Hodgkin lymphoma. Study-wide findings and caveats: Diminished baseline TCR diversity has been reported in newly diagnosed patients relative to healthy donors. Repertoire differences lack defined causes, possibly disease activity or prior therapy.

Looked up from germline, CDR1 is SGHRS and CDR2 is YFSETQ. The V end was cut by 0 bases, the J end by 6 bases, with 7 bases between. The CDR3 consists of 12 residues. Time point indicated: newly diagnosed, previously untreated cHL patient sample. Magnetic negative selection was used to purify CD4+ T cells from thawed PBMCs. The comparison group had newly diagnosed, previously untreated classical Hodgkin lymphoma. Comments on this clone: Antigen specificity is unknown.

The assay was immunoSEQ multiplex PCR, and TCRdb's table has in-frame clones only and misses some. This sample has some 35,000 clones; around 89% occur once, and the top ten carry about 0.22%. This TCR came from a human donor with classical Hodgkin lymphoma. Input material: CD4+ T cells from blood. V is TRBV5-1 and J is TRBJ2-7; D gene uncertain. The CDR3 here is CASSLGVGEQYF. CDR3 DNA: TGCGCCAGCAGCTTGGGAGTTGGCGAGCAGTACTTC.